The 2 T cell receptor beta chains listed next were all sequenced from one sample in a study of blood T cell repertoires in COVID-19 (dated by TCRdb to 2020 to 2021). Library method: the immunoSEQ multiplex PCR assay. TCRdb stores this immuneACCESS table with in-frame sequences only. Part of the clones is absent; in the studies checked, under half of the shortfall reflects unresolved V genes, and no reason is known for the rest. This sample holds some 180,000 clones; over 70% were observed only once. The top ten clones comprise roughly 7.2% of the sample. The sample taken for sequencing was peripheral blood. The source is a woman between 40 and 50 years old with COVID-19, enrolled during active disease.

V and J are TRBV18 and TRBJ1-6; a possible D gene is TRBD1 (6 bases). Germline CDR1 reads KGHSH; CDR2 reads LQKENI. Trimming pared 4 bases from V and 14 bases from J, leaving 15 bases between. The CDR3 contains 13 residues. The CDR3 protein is CASSQQGDGALHF. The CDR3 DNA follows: TGTGCCAGCTCACAACAGGGTGACGGGGCCCTCCACTTT.

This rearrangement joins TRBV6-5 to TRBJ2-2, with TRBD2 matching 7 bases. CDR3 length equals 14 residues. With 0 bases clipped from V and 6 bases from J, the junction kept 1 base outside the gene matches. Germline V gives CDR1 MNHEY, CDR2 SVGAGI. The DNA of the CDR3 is TGTGCCAGCAGTTACTCGAGCGGGGCCGGGGAGCTGTTTTTT. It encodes CASSYSSGAGELFF.